A single count supports the clone carrying this T cell receptor (beta chain). The V gene's germline CDR1 is LNHDA and CDR2 SQIVND (reference sequence). CDR3 size: 14 residues. V shed 5 bases and J shed 6 bases, with 17 bases lying between them. Some clones are missing from TCRdb's copy, which holds only in-frame ones; the method was immunoSEQ multiplex PCR. This table holds 70,000 to 80,000 clones, more than 85% found once. The sample originates from a study of control samples from healthy donors and cancer patients. The sequencing input was blood. The clonotype comes from a woman in her forties or fifties in good health. The genes are TRBV19 and TRBJ2-7, with D possibly matching TRBD2 (6 bases). The CDR3 sequence: CASSPRGSRGEQYF. DNA for the CDR3: TGTGCCAGTAGTCCGCGGGGATCCCGGGGCGAGCAGTACTTC.